One and the same sample provided the 28 T cell receptor beta chains below, sequenced in a study of cytomegalovirus exposure and HLA in healthy donors. Amplification used 60 Vbeta primers and 13 Jbeta primers. Assay: immunoSEQ multiplex PCR; the TCRdb copy retains only in-frame clones and omits some. The repertoire includes tens of thousands of clones, approximately 72% of them detected once, and roughly 3.3% sits in the top ten. Sequenced: PBMCs. All receptors derive from a woman in her twenties or thirties in good health and CMV-seronegative.

The V and J genes are TRBV28 and TRBJ1-5; D is unclear. Germline loops: CDR1 MDHEN, CDR2 SYDVKM. CDR3 length equals 12 residues. The V end lost 5 bases, the J end lost 4 bases, and 6 bases lay between the germline ends. For the CDR3, the DNA is TGTGCCAGCAGTCCCCTTAATCAGCCCCAGCATTTT. Amino acids: CASSPLNQPQHF.

The rearrangement uses TRBV29-1 and TRBJ1-1, with D possibly TRBD1 on 6 matching bases. Germline loops: CDR1 SQVTM, CDR2 ANQGSEA. The CDR3 length is 15 residues. V was shortened by 6 bases and J by 0 bases, with 17 bases between the two germline ends. CDR3 DNA: TGCAGCGTCACAGAGGGGGGGGGCATGAACACTGAAGCTTTCTTT. It yields the protein CSVTEGGGMNTEAFF.

The rearrangement joins TRBV7-9 to TRBJ2-3; maybe TRBD2 (5 bases). This CDR3 comprises 13 residues. Germline V CDR1 and CDR2: SEHNR, FQNEAQ (reference sequence). V lost 0 bases and J lost 5, with 6 bases in between. The CDR3 DNA is TGTGCCAGCAGCTTAGCGGGGAGAGATACGCAGTATTTT. Encoded protein: CASSLAGRDTQYF.

This clone is deemed medium-sized. Written as DNA, the CDR3 is TGTGCCAGCACCTACACCGGGGGGGATCAGCCCCAGCATTTT. It encodes CASTYTGGDQPQHF. The V gene is TRBV6-1, the J gene TRBJ1-5, with a weak D call TRBD1 (5 bases). The ends were cut back, 7 bases at V and 5 bases at J, with 15 bases in the middle. Germline-derived CDR1 and CDR2 are MNHNS and SASEGT. The CDR3 is 14 residues long.

The chain employs TRBV30 and TRBJ1-2; 9 bases fit TRBD1. The germline CDR1 and CDR2 sequences are GTSNPN and SVGIG (reference sequence). The CDR3 contains 16 residues. The trim removed 1 base at V and 7 bases at J, leaving 13 bases unmatched. The CDR3 sequence is CAWSANRDRVRSGYTF. For the CDR3, the DNA is TGTGCCTGGAGTGCAAACCGGGACAGGGTTCGTTCTGGCTACACCTTC.

The CDR3 is CASSGDRGQPQHF. In nucleotides, the CDR3 is TGTGCCAGTAGCGGGGACAGGGGCCAGCCCCAGCATTTT. This chain connects TRBV19 to TRBJ1-5; 10 bases agree with TRBD1. V lost 6 bases and J lost 7; bases outside the gene matches: 3. CDR3 length: 13 residues. The germline gives CDR1 LNHDA, CDR2 SQIVND (reference sequence).

The rearrangement links TRBV10-3 to TRBJ2-5; D is perhaps TRBD2 (6 bases). CDR1 is ENHRY, CDR2 SYGVKD, per germline. The CDR3 runs 13 residues. V dropped 6 bases and J dropped 3 bases, with 11 bases sitting between them. The DNA for the CDR3 is TGTGCCATCAGCCCGACTAGGGAAGAGACCCAGTACTTC. Residues: CAISPTREETQYF.

V is TRBV11-2 and J is TRBJ2-2, with 9 bases aligning to TRBD2. V was clipped by 3 bases and J by 3 bases; unmatched bases: 2. There are 15 residues in the CDR3. In germline, CDR1 is SGHAT, CDR2 FQNNGV. DNA for the CDR3: TGTGCCAGCAGCTTTAGCGGGAGTCACACCGGGGAGCTGTTTTTT. Translated, it gives CASSFSGSHTGELFF.

This clone was counted between two and nine times. V usage is TRBV6-5 and J usage is TRBJ2-3; TRBD2 agrees at 8 bases. The CDR3 is 16 residues long. J was trimmed by 0 bases and V by 4 bases; bases with no gene match: 6. Looked up from germline, CDR1 is MNHEY and CDR2 is SVGAGI. CDR3 sequence: CASSSTAGGSTDTQYF. In DNA form, the CDR3 reads TGTGCCAGCAGTTCGACGGCGGGGGGTAGCACAGATACGCAGTATTTT.

The rearrangement uses TRBV7-9 and TRBJ2-7; D gene uncertain. The CDR3 has 13 amino acids. Germline CDR1 SEHNR, CDR2 FQNEAQ (reference sequence). The V end was cut by 4 bases, the J end by 1 base, with 8 bases between. CDR3 bases: TGTGCCAGCAGCTACAGCAATTCCTACGAGCAGTACTTC. Residues: CASSYSNSYEQYF.

The genes are TRBV7-9 and TRBJ1-5; D remains ambiguous. This CDR3 has 13 residues. Trimming cost V 4 bases and J 5 bases, with 9 bases left between them. Germline V gene lookup returns CDR1 SEHNR and CDR2 FQNEAQ (reference sequence). CDR3 nucleotides: TGTGCCAGCAGCTACGCGACTGATCAGCCCCAGCATTTT. As protein: CASSYATDQPQHF.

This clone has more than one count but fewer than ten. This chain joins TRBV6-6 and TRBJ1-6; D ambiguous. The V gene's germline CDR1 is MNHNY and CDR2 SVGAGI (reference sequence). This CDR3 contains 13 residues. V lost 5 bases and J 11 bases, leaving 13 bases between the germline ends. The CDR3 nucleotides read TGTGCCAGCAGTGGCGGGTTTCGTGCACCCCTCCACTTT. Its protein product is CASSGGFRAPLHF.

The V gene is TRBV5-1, the J gene TRBJ2-7, with D perhaps TRBD2 (6 bases). V was cut by 3 bases and J by 0 bases, with 16 bases left in between. The CDR3 loop spans 16 amino acids. Germline lookup yields CDR1 SGHRS and CDR2 YFSETQ. CDR3 residues: CASSWEEGVSSYEQYF. The CDR3 DNA follows: TGCGCCAGCAGCTGGGAGGAGGGAGTTAGCTCCTACGAGCAGTACTTC.

The chain is built from TRBV29-1 and TRBJ2-5; 11 nucleotides align to TRBD2. Germline CDR1 SQVTM, CDR2 ANQGSEA. This CDR3 contains 13 residues. J was trimmed by 9 bases and V by 5 bases; bases with no gene match: 8. DNA of the CDR3: TGCAGCGTTAGCGATAGCGGGAGGGGGGCCCAGTACTTC. Translated: CSVSDSGRGAQYF. The full variable domain, rest sourced from reference TRBV29-1 and TRBJ2-5, is SAVISQKPSRDICQRGTSLTIQCQVDSQVTMMFWYRQQPGQSLTLIATANQGSEATYESGFVIDKFPISRPNLTFSTLTVSNMSPEDSSIYLCSVSDSGRGAQYFGPGTRLLVL.

This clone occurred once. This chain joins TRBV5-1 and TRBJ2-5, with D perhaps matching TRBD1 (5 bases). The CDR3 consists of 13 residues. Trimming cost V 0 bases and J 5 bases, with 8 bases left between them. Germline loops: CDR1 SGHRS, CDR2 YFSETQ. CDR3 amino acids: CASSLASGETQYF. The CDR3 bases are TGCGCCAGCAGCTTGGCCTCAGGGGAGACCCAGTACTTC.

V usage is TRBV6-5 and J usage is TRBJ2-7, with D maybe TRBD1 (5 bases). The germline V gene has CDR1 MNHEY and CDR2 SVGAGI. This CDR3 has 15 residues. V was trimmed by 0 bases and J by 1 base, leaving 10 bases between them. The CDR3: CASSYSQGTSYEQYF. CDR3 sequence (DNA): TGTGCCAGCAGTTACTCGCAGGGCACATCCTACGAGCAGTACTTC.

The V call is TRBV5-1, the J call TRBJ1-1; 11 bases align to TRBD1. CDR1 SGHRS and CDR2 YFSETQ come from the germline V gene. The CDR3 is 15 amino acids. Trimming at V came to 4 bases and at J to 1 base, leaving 3 bases not matched to a gene. The CDR3 DNA reads as TGCGCCAGCAGCCCCGGACAGGGGGCGAACACTGAAGCTTTCTTT. This codes for CASSPGQGANTEAFF. The full variable domain, its missing parts supplied by reference TRBV5-1 and TRBJ1-1, is KAGVTQTPRYLIKTRGQQVTLSCSPISGHRSVSWYQQTPGQGLQFLFEYFSETQRNKGNFPGRFSGRQFSNSRSEMNVSTLELGDSALYLCASSPGQGANTEAFFGQGTRLTVV.

This clone was recorded only once. The chain combines TRBV5-1 with TRBJ2-7; D possibly corresponds to TRBD2 (6 bases). Germline CDR1 reads SGHRS; CDR2 reads YFSETQ. V lost 0 bases and J 6 bases, leaving 10 bases between the germline ends. This CDR3 comprises 13 residues. In DNA form, the CDR3 reads TGCGCCAGCAGCTTGGGACAGCGGGTCGAGCAGTACTTC. Encoded protein: CASSLGQRVEQYF.

This clone is medium-sized (0.01 to 0.1%) in the sample. The chain uses TRBV5-8 and TRBJ1-4, with D perhaps TRBD1 (5 bases). The germline gives CDR1 SGHTS, CDR2 YDEGEE. This CDR3 is built from 16 residues. The V end was cut by 0 bases, the J end by 0 bases, with 9 bases between. The CDR3 DNA reads TGTGCCAGCAGCTTGGCGGCAGGGTCAACTAATGAAAAACTGTTTTTT. It translates to CASSLAAGSTNEKLFF.

The chain employs TRBV19 and TRBJ2-7; a possible D gene is TRBD1 (6 bases). Deletions cut 6 bases from V and 7 bases from J, with 22 bases between. This CDR3 contains 15 residues. Germline loops: CDR1 LNHDA, CDR2 SQIVND (reference sequence). Here the CDR3 DNA reads TGTGCCAGTAGACCCCCAACAGGGAACCACGAGGAGCAGTACTTC. Translated: CASRPPTGNHEEQYF.

The genes are TRBV7-9 and TRBJ1-1, with D hard to call. V was pared by 6 bases and J by 0 bases, with 14 bases between. The CDR3 is 15 amino acids. From germline, CDR1 is SEHNR and CDR2 FQNEAQ (reference sequence). CDR3 DNA: TGTGCCAGCAGTTCGCTTTGGGCCATGAACACTGAAGCTTTCTTT. It codes for CASSSLWAMNTEAFF.

This chain connects TRBV30 to TRBJ1-3; D unclear. Germline V gene sequence: CDR1 GTSNPN, CDR2 SVGIG (reference sequence). The CDR3 sequence is 13 residues long. V lost 1 base, J lost 3 bases, and 7 bases lay in between. CDR3 in amino acids: CAWSGGVGNTIYF. CDR3 in DNA: TGTGCCTGGAGTGGCGGAGTTGGAAACACCATATATTTT.

V and J are TRBV19 and TRBJ1-2; D remains unclear. CDR3 length: 12 amino acids. The V gene's germline CDR1 is LNHDA and CDR2 SQIVND (reference sequence). Trimming removed 0 bases from V and 7 bases from J, with 6 bases in between. CDR3 in DNA: TGTGCCAGTAGTATAGACAGGCGTGGCTACACCTTC. Its translation is CASSIDRRGYTF.

The chain recombines TRBV29-1 with TRBJ1-1; D unclear. The CDR3 has 14 amino acids. The germline CDR1 and CDR2 sequences are SQVTM and ANQGSEA. V lost 7 bases to trimming and J lost 0 bases, with 15 bases between them. Here the CDR3 reads CSGGSNDLNTEAFF. CDR3 in DNA: TGCAGCGGTGGCAGTAATGATTTGAACACTGAAGCTTTCTTT. The whole variable domain, remainder taken from reference TRBV29-1 and TRBJ1-1, is SAVISQKPSRDICQRGTSLTIQCQVDSQVTMMFWYRQQPGQSLTLIATANQGSEATYESGFVIDKFPISRPNLTFSTLTVSNMSPEDSSIYLCSGGSNDLNTEAFFGQGTRLTVV.

The chain employs TRBV14 and TRBJ2-5, with a weak D call TRBD2 (5 bases). Deletions cut 0 bases from V and 5 bases from J, with 13 bases between. Germline values: CDR1 SGHDN, CDR2 FVKESK. The CDR3 loop spans 15 amino acids. The CDR3: CASSQERASGETQYF. CDR3 coding DNA: TGTGCCAGCAGCCAAGAGAGGGCCTCCGGGGAGACCCAGTACTTC.

CDR3 protein: CASISSANYGYTF. The CDR3, as DNA: TGTGCCAGCATTTCCTCAGCTAACTATGGCTACACCTTC. V usage is TRBV28 and J usage is TRBJ1-2; D remains unclear. Germline values: CDR1 MDHEN, CDR2 SYDVKM. V gave up 7 bases and J gave up 0 bases, with 9 bases separating them. The CDR3 extends over 13 amino acids.

The chain is built from TRBV4-1 and TRBJ1-2; D remains unclear. This CDR3 comprises 15 residues. V shed 4 bases and J shed 2 bases, with 14 bases lying between them. The germline gives CDR1 MGHRA, CDR2 YSYEKL. The DNA for the CDR3 is TGCGCCAGCAGCCGAGAGCCGGGTTCGAACTATGGCTACACCTTC. Its protein is CASSREPGSNYGYTF.

The V gene is TRBV4-2, the J gene TRBJ2-5, with TRBD2 matching 8 bases. This CDR3 is 16 amino acids long. Germline V gene sequence: CDR1 LGHNA, CDR2 YNFKEQ. Trimming at V came to 0 bases and at J to 6 bases, leaving 9 bases not matched to a gene. The CDR3 region is CASSQDEATGGKTQYF. DNA of the CDR3: TGTGCCAGCAGCCAAGATGAGGCTACGGGAGGGAAGACCCAGTACTTC.